These 5 T cell receptor beta chains originate from one sample sequenced in a study of regulatory T cells in long-lasting Graves disease. According to the study, TCR beta libraries were built with iRepertoire HTBI primers and CDR3-region Arm-PCR. From the multiplex PCR reads, TCRdb called clonotypes with MiXCR, one entry per CDR3 protein. The sample yields about 200,000 distinct CDR3 sequences, about 19% seen once. Time point given: newly diagnosed GD, antithyroid drugs for less than 3 months. Preparation of the TCR library used RNA extracted from PBMCs. These data are also associated with another study on T cells in Graves' hyperthyroidism and ophthalmopathy.

Sequenced material: peripheral blood mononuclear cells (PBMCs), taken at new diagnosis, from a patient treated with antithyroid drugs. The receptors derive from a woman aged 30 to 39 with Graves disease.

This clonotype was counted many times. V and J are TRBV14 and TRBJ2-1; TRBD2 aligns across 11 bases. Germline trimming cut 5 bases from V and 2 bases from J; bases unmatched to any gene: 5. This CDR3 has 16 amino acids. Per germline, CDR1 SGHDN and CDR2 FVKESK. Here the CDR3 DNA reads TGTGCCAGCAGCTCCAGACTAGCGGGGACCTACAATGAGCAGTTCTTC. This translates into CASSSRLAGTYNEQFF.

This clonotype has a count of ten or more. V and J are TRBV28 and TRBJ2-4, with TRBD2 matching over 11 bases. The CDR3 has 15 residues. V trimming: 5 bases; J trimming: 4 bases; junction bases outside the gene matches: 4. Germline CDR1 reads MDHEN; CDR2 reads SYDVKM. The CDR3 loop reads CASSVTSGVKNIQYF. CDR3 in DNA: TGTGCCAGCAGTGTGACTAGCGGGGTTAAAAACATTCAGTACTTC.

This clonotype was counted many times. The chain combines TRBV12-3 or TRBV12-4 with TRBJ1-1; 9 positions match TRBD1. The CDR3 consists of 15 residues. Trimming cost V 3 bases and J 4 bases; bases outside gene matches: 6. The CDR3, as DNA: TGTGCCAGCAGTTTTACAGGGGGCGTTGGCACTGAAGCTTTCTTT. This encodes CASSFTGGVGTEAFF.

This clonotype was recorded many times. The rearrangement links TRBV7-3 to TRBJ1-6; possible D gene TRBD1, 5 bases. The V end lost 7 bases, the J end lost 9 bases, and 22 bases lay between the germline ends. This CDR3 is 16 amino acids long. Germline CDR1 is SGHTA and CDR2 is FQGTGA. CDR3 sequence (DNA): TGTGCCAGCACCCTCCTAAGTTCAGGGTTCGGTTCACCCCTCCACTTT. It specifies CASTLLSSGFGSPLHF. The full variable domain, with the rest looked up from reference TRBV7-3 and TRBJ1-6, is GAGVSQTPSNKVTEKGKYVELRCDPISGHTALYWYRQSLGQGPEFLIYFQGTGAADDSGLPNDRFFAVRPEGSVSTLKIQRTERGDSAVYLCASTLLSSGFGSPLHFGNGTRLTVT.

This clonotype has a count of ten or more. The chain uses TRBV7-9 and TRBJ2-5, with 10 positions matching TRBD1. The CDR3 loop spans 16 amino acids. J lost 5 bases, V lost 4 bases, and 10 bases had no gene match. Germline CDR1 SEHNR, CDR2 FQNEAQ (reference sequence). CDR3 nucleotide sequence: TGTGCCAGCAGCTCCTCGGACAGGGGGGACAAGGAGACCCAGTACTTC. Its protein is CASSSSDRGDKETQYF.